What follows are 17 T cell receptor beta chains derived from one specimen sequenced in a study of blood T cells in healthy people across ages. PCR was performed a second time for about 7 to 11 cycles using a sample-barcoded 5' primer and a J-beta primer mix. TCRdb re-analysed the 5' RACE reads in MiXCR, keeping a single row per CDR3 protein. The sample lists some 640,000 distinct CDR3 sequences; about 30% were seen once. Sequencing was done on a sample of blood. These receptors all stem from a woman aged 80 or over in good health.

This clonotype was counted a few times. The chain uses TRBV3-1 and TRBJ2-7; TRBD1 agrees at 9 bases. Germline V gene lookup returns CDR1 LGHDT and CDR2 YNNKEL (reference sequence). With 6 bases clipped from V and 2 bases from J, the junction kept 8 bases outside the gene matches. This CDR3 comprises 15 residues. CDR3 sequence: CASSLKGTGPYEQYF. DNA of the CDR3: TGTGCCAGCAGTCTAAAAGGGACAGGGCCCTACGAGCAGTACTTC.

This rearrangement joins TRBV7-2 to TRBJ2-7; perhaps TRBD2 as D (7 bases). Gene TRBJ2-5 matches the end of the DNA better, so the J call may be wrong. The CDR3 extends over 15 amino acids. The germline V gene has CDR1 SGHTA and CDR2 FQGNSA. CDR3 sequence: CASSLGGGVQETQYF. DNA of the CDR3: TGTGCCAGCAGCTTAGGAGGGGGGGTCCAGGAGACCCAGTACTTC.

To note about this clonotype: A much larger clone sits a single nucleotide away, making a read error possible. The V and J genes are TRBV29-1 and TRBJ2-4; D is ambiguous. The J call may be incorrect, as the DNA end agrees better with TRBJ2-7. The CDR3 extends over 13 amino acids. Germline values: CDR1 SQVTM, CDR2 ANQGSEA. CDR3 residues: CNVEDQAVGEQYF. CDR3 nucleotide sequence: TGCAACGTTGAAGATCAGGCAGTGGGCGAGCAGTACTTC.

This clonotype was detected only a few times. This may come from a read error, since a much larger clone is one base off. The genes are TRBV29-1 and TRBJ2-5; D tentatively reads TRBD1 or TRBD2 (5 bases each). Germline V gene sequence: CDR1 SQVTM, CDR2 ANQGSEA. Trimming removed 7 bases at V and 11 bases at J, with 20 bases between. CDR3 length: 12 residues. The CDR3 region is CSGTGTAPEQYF. CDR3 nucleotide sequence: TGCAGCGGAACCGGGACGGCCCCTGAGCAGTACTTC.

The rearrangement links TRBV5-4 to TRBJ1-1; D unresolved. Germline CDR1 SGHNT, CDR2 YYREEE (reference sequence). Deletions cut 9 bases from V and 2 bases from J, with 8 bases between. This CDR3 has 11 residues. CDR3 bases: TGTGCCATGGGAATTAACACTGAAGCTTTCTTT. As protein: CAMGINTEAFF.

This clonotype was recorded at least ten times. The rearrangement links TRBV7-2 to TRBJ1-2; possibly TRBD1 for D (6 bases). Per the germline V gene, CDR1 is SGHTA and CDR2 is FQGNSA. V was clipped by 6 bases and J by 8 bases, with 19 bases between them. The CDR3 contains 14 residues. As DNA, the CDR3 is TGTGCCAGCAGTTCAGCTACAGGGCCTGGCGGCTACACCTTC. This sequence encodes CASSSATGPGGYTF.

This clonotype came up many times. The V call is TRBV18, the J call TRBJ1-5, with 10 bases matching TRBD1. V was clipped by 8 bases and J by 2 bases; unmatched bases: 6. Germline CDR1 is KGHSH and CDR2 is LQKENI. CDR3 length: 15 amino acids. CDR3 residues: CASSPGTGGNQPQHF. In DNA form, the CDR3 reads TGTGCCAGCAGCCCGGGGACAGGGGGCAATCAGCCCCAGCATTTT.

This chain links TRBV18 with TRBJ1-1; 9 bases fit TRBD1. The CDR3 is made up of 13 amino acids. J lost 4 bases, V lost 5 bases, and 2 bases had no gene match. Germline loops: CDR1 KGHSH, CDR2 LQKENI. The CDR3 spells CASSMGQGTEAFF. The DNA of the CDR3 is TGTGCCAGCTCAATGGGACAGGGCACTGAAGCTTTCTTT.

This clonotype has more than one count but fewer than ten. This chain connects TRBV5-1 to TRBJ1-6; 7 bases match TRBD1. Germline trimming cut 0 bases from V and 10 bases from J; bases unmatched to any gene: 7. The CDR3 loop spans 15 amino acids. From germline, CDR1 is SGHRS and CDR2 YFSETQ. The CDR3 DNA follows: TGCGCCAGCAGCTTGGCCGACAGGGAGGAATCACCCCTCCACTTT. Encoded protein: CASSLADREESPLHF.

The chain is built from TRBV5-1 and TRBJ1-2; no reliable D call. V shed 4 bases and J shed 1 base, with 17 bases lying between them. CDR3 size: 16 residues. Germline CDR1 and CDR2: SGHRS and YFSETQ. The DNA of the CDR3 is TGCGCCAGCAGCCCCGGAGAGGGAGCTAGTAACTATGGCTACACCTTC. This encodes CASSPGEGASNYGYTF.

With respect to this clonotype: A much bigger clone sits one base away, suggesting this may be a read error. V gene TRBV6-5 combines with J gene TRBJ2-4; D is ambiguous. Germline values: CDR1 MNHEY, CDR2 SVGAGI. This CDR3 has 15 amino acids. CDR3 residues: CASSHSRQDKNIQYF. The CDR3 region has the DNA TGTGCCAGCAGTCACTCTAGGCAGGACAAAAACATTCAGTACTTC.

The gene calls are TRBV20-1 and TRBJ2-7; TRBD1 or TRBD2 may be the D gene (5 bases each). Germline CDR1 reads DFQATT; CDR2 reads SNEGSKA (reference sequence). The CDR3 consists of 14 residues. Trimming pared 1 base from V and 3 bases from J, leaving 13 bases between. The CDR3 DNA reads TGCAGTGCTAGAGTCAGAGGGACCCTCTACGAGCAGTACTTC. This translates into CSARVRGTLYEQYF.

This clonotype was found many times. This sequence joins TRBV6-5 and TRBJ1-2, with 7 bases fitting TRBD1. The germline V gene encodes CDR1 MNHEY and CDR2 SVGAGI. CDR3 length: 16 amino acids. V was clipped by 0 bases and J by 3 bases; unmatched bases: 7. The CDR3 DNA reads as TGTGCCAGCAGTTACTCGACACAGGGGTCGGACTATGGCTACACCTTC. Translated, it gives CASSYSTQGSDYGYTF.

In this sample, this clonotype turned up many times. This rearrangement joins TRBV20-1 to TRBJ2-7; TRBD2 matches at 8 bases. CDR1 and CDR2 (germline): DFQATT, SNEGSKA (reference sequence). The CDR3 has 13 amino acids. Losses at the gene ends were 4 bases for V and 6 bases for J; bases not matched to a gene: 8. In nucleotides, the CDR3 is TGCAGTGCTACAGAGGTAGCGGGGCTCGAGCAGTACTTC. It is translated as CSATEVAGLEQYF.

This clonotype was recorded only once. J is TRBJ2-5 and V is TRBV20-1; the D call may be TRBD1 or TRBD2 (6 bases each). With the DNA end fitting TRBJ2-7 better, the J assignment may be wrong. CDR3 length equals 14 residues. CDR1 DFQATT and CDR2 SNEGSKA come from the germline V gene (reference sequence). For the CDR3, the DNA is TGCAGTGCTAGAGATCTGTCGGGGGACAACGAGCAGTACTTC. Protein: CSARDLSGDNEQYF.

This clonotype was recorded at least ten times. The chain employs TRBV7-9 and TRBJ1-2; possible D gene TRBD1, 5 bases. This CDR3 is built from 14 residues. Trimming took 5 bases from V and 8 from J, leaving 18 bases between them. Germline-derived CDR1 and CDR2 are SEHNR and FQNEAQ (reference sequence). The CDR3 coding sequence is TGTGCCAGCAGCCTCTCCGGGACCTCTACGGGCTACACCTTC. This encodes CASSLSGTSTGYTF.

This clonotype was detected many times. This rearrangement joins TRBV20-1 to TRBJ2-7; 8 positions match TRBD1. Germline V gives CDR1 DFQATT, CDR2 SNEGSKA (reference sequence). Germline trimming cut 0 bases from V and 0 bases from J; bases unmatched to any gene: 7. The CDR3 sequence is 16 residues long. CDR3 bases: TGCAGTGCTAGAGATCCTGACAGGGGTCTCTCCTACGAGCAGTACTTC. Encoded protein: CSARDPDRGLSYEQYF.